Below are 3 T cell receptor beta chains sequenced from a single sample in a study of shared clonotypes between healthy human individuals. The naive CD8 subset, CD45RO-negative cells positively selected for CCR7, excluded terminally differentiated effector memory CD45RA+ cells. Assay used: immunoSEQ multiplex PCR; TCRdb lists only in-frame clones, some missing. The sample yields hundreds of thousands of clones, about 90% seen once. Material: naive CD8+ T cells sorted from blood. Source of these receptors: a man in his thirties or forties in good health.

The genes are TRBV25-1 and TRBJ2-1; no clear D gene. Trimming pared 5 bases from V and 5 bases from J, leaving 10 bases between. CDR1 and CDR2 from the germline V gene are MGHDK and SYGVNS. The CDR3 is made up of 13 amino acids. The CDR3 loop is CASSWYSNNEQFF. CDR3 sequence (DNA): TGTGCCAGCAGTTGGTACTCAAACAATGAGCAGTTCTTC.

This clone appeared a single time. The V gene is TRBV7-2, the J gene TRBJ2-1; possibly TRBD1 or TRBD2 for D (5 bases each). This CDR3 region has 13 residues. The germline CDR1 and CDR2 sequences are SGHTA and FQGNSA. V lost 5 bases to trimming and J lost 2 bases, with 7 bases between them. CDR3 sequence: CASSQGPYNEQFF. Written as DNA, the CDR3 is TGTGCCAGCAGCCAGGGACCCTACAATGAGCAGTTCTTC.

This clone has a single count. This chain connects TRBV28 to TRBJ1-1; D gene unclear. Per the germline V gene, CDR1 is MDHEN and CDR2 is SYDVKM. Trimming shortened V by 2 bases and J by 0 bases, and 1 base separated the two germline ends. This CDR3 comprises 12 residues. The CDR3 spells CASSLVNTEAFF. DNA for the CDR3: TGTGCCAGCAGTTTAGTGAACACTGAAGCTTTCTTT.